A single TCR beta chain is shown here with its context. The germline CDR1 and CDR2 sequences are MNHEY and SMNVEV (reference sequence). V was clipped by 3 bases and J by 6 bases; unmatched bases: 6. CDR3 length equals 14 residues. The source of the sample is a study of T cell changes during pregnancy in multiple sclerosis. Assay: immunoSEQ multiplex PCR; the TCRdb copy retains only in-frame clones and omits some. The sample holds around 80,000 clones, about 90% seen once. This sequence joins TRBV27 and TRBJ2-7; 9 bases fit TRBD1. The sample in question was peripheral blood, obtained before pregnancy. The receptor comes from a female donor with multiple sclerosis, enrolled in a pregnancy study. The DNA for the CDR3 is TGTGCCAGCAGTTTCCTGGGACAGGGAGGCGAGCAGTACTTC. It encodes CASSFLGQGGEQYF.